This T cell receptor (beta chain) was found in a study of T cells in localized non-small cell lung cancer. Study results and caveats: Median detection of top 100 tumor clones in adjacent lung was around 60 clones. Highest T cell clonality was seen in uninvolved adjacent lung, surpassing that measured in tumor.

As regards this clone: Its antigen is undetermined.

Data came from immunoSEQ multiplex PCR; TCRdb stores just in-frame clones and leaves some out. There are about 33,000 clones in the sample; around 73% occur only once, and approximately 35% lies in the top ten. CDR1 and CDR2 (germline): SGDLS, YYNGEE. This CDR3 spans 16 amino acids. J gave up 0 bases and V 4 bases, and 6 bases lay outside the gene matches. J is TRBJ1-3 and V is TRBV9; TRBD1 matches 8 bases. Sequencing was performed on peripheral blood, taken before any cancer treatment. This receptor was obtained from a male donor at least 60 years old with stage II squamous cell lung carcinoma. The CDR3 sequence: CASSPRQGISGNTIYF. As DNA, the CDR3 is TGTGCCAGCAGCCCCAGACAGGGGATCTCTGGAAACACCATATATTTT.